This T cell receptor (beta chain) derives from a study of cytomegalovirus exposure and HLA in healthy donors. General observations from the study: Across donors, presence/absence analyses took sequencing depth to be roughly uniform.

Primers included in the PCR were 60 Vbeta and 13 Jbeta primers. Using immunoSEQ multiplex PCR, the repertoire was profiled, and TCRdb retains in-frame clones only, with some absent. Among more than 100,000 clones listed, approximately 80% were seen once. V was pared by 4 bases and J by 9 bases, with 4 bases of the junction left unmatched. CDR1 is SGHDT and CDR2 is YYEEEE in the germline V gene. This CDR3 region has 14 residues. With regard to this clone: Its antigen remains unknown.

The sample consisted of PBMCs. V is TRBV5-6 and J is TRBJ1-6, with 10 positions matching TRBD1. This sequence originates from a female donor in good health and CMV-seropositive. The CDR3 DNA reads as TGTGCCAGCAGCGCTGGGACAGGGGTTTCACCCCTCCACTTT. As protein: CASSAGTGVSPLHF.